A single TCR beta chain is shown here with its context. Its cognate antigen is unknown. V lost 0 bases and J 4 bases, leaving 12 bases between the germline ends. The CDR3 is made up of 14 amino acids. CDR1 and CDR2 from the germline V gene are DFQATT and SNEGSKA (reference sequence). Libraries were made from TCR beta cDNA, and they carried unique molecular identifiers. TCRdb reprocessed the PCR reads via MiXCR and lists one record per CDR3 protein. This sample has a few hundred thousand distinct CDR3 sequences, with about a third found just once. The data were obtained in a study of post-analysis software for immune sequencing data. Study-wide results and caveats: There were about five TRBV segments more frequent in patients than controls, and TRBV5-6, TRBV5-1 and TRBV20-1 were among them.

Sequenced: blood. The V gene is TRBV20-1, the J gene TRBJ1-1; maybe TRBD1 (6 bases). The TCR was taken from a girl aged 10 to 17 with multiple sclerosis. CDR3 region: CSARDQGIRTEAFF. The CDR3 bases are TGCAGTGCTAGAGATCAGGGGATACGCACTGAAGCTTTCTTT.